Detailed here is one TCR delta chain. This sample also contains other DNA sequences that code for the same CDR3. The sample originates from a study of gamma-delta chains in newborns, infants, children. On the study more broadly: Innate gammadelta T cells reportedly expand polyclonally right after birth, driven by microbial exposure, per the title.

V trimming: 2 bases; J trimming: 0 bases; junction bases outside the gene matches: 4. Germline CDR1 reads GEAIGNYY; CDR2 reads EKD. The CDR3 has 19 residues. TCRdb redid clone calling on the reads using CATT. The data show approximately 12,000 delta-chain clones, 8.5% to 9% seen once. The clonotype originates from a child who was a newborn, infant or young child, either healthy, febrile or measles-vaccinated (not recorded which). V gene TRDV2 combines with J gene TRDJ3, with 12 bases aligning to TRDD3. Sample: blood. CDR3 bases: TGTGCCTGTGACAGTACTGGGGGATACCGCTCCTGGGACACCCGACAGATGTTTTTC. This gives the protein CACDSTGGYRSWDTRQMFF.